This T cell receptor beta chain was sequenced in a study of PD-1 blockade in classical Hodgkin lymphoma. Sequencing used immunoSEQ multiplex PCR; TCRdb keeps in-frame clones, though not all of them. The data show around 28,000 clones, more than 85% seen once. The junction had 7 bases not matched to a gene; V was cut back by 4 bases and J by 7 bases. Germline V gene data show CDR1 as SGDLS and CDR2 as YYNGEE. The CDR3 runs to 16 residues. Stated time point: cycle 4 day 1 (C4D1), after less than 7 weeks of nivolumab. Following autologous stem cell transplantation, relapse occurred in every patient, and exposure to brentuximab vedotin varied. Magnetic negative selection of thawed PBMCs was the method by which CD4+ T cells were purified.

Sequenced material: CD4+ T cells from blood, taken before the fourth cycle of nivolumab. The TCR originated in a human donor with classical Hodgkin lymphoma. The chain employs TRBV9 and TRBJ2-1, with TRBD2 matching 14 bases. The CDR3 DNA sequence: TGTGCCAGCAGCCCGACTAGCGGGGGGGCCATAAATGAGCAGTTCTTC. Protein product: CASSPTSGGAINEQFF.